The 14 T cell receptor beta chains below come from one sample, sequenced in a study of blood T cell repertoires in COVID-19. Using immunoSEQ multiplex PCR, the repertoire was profiled, and TCRdb retains in-frame clones only, with some absent. The table includes about 170,000 clones, approximately 91% detected once. The sequenced sample consisted of PBMCs or T cells enriched from blood (not recorded which). The origin of the receptors is a woman aged 18-29 years who had recovered from COVID-19.

CDR3 in amino acids: CAISDYLQGGKGYTF. CDR3 sequence (DNA): TGTGCCATCAGTGATTATTTACAGGGGGGAAAGGGCTACACCTTC. The chain carries TRBV10-3 and TRBJ1-2; 8 bases agree with TRBD1. Germline V gives CDR1 ENHRY, CDR2 SYGVKD. V was pared by 3 bases and J by 8 bases, with 11 bases of the junction left unmatched. The CDR3 sequence is 15 residues long.

CDR3 DNA: TGCGCCAGCAGCTGGGGCCGGGCAGGGGCCGAGACCCAGTACTTC. Translated, it gives CASSWGRAGAETQYF. V is TRBV5-1 and J is TRBJ2-5; D might be TRBD1 (6 bases). This CDR3 is 15 amino acids long. The V end lost 3 bases, the J end lost 5 bases, and 17 bases lay between the germline ends. The germline V gene encodes CDR1 SGHRS and CDR2 YFSETQ.

The rearrangement joins TRBV7-2 to TRBJ2-5; D remains ambiguous. CDR1 and CDR2 (germline): SGHTA, FQGNSA. Trimming took 5 bases from V and 5 from J, leaving 15 bases between them. The CDR3 contains 14 residues. The CDR3 region is CASSASRRRETQYF. The CDR3 bases are TGTGCCAGCAGCGCCTCAAGAAGGCGGGAGACCCAGTACTTC.

In its sample, this clone was seen once. The chain links TRBV7-3 to TRBJ2-1; 7 nucleotides line up with TRBD2. The V and J ends lost 2 bases and 10 bases, in that order; junction bases with no gene match: 8. CDR1 and CDR2 from the germline V gene are SGHTA and FQGTGA. The CDR3 runs to 14 residues. CDR3 in DNA: TGTGCCAGCAGCTTACTCGCGGGAGAGGCGGAGCAGTTCTTC. It yields the protein CASSLLAGEAEQFF.

This chain joins TRBV19 and TRBJ2-1; 7 nucleotides line up with TRBD1. The V and J ends lost 6 bases and 3 bases, in that order; junction bases with no gene match: 8. The length of the CDR3 is 15 residues. Germline lookup yields CDR1 LNHDA and CDR2 SQIVND (reference sequence). The CDR3 DNA is TGTGCCAGTAGCACCACAGGGGTCCTCTACAATGAGCAGTTCTTC. It translates to CASSTTGVLYNEQFF.

The chain employs TRBV27 and TRBJ2-6; tentative D call: TRBD1 (6 bases). V gave up 6 bases and J gave up 2 bases, with 11 bases separating them. Germline values: CDR1 MNHEY, CDR2 SMNVEV (reference sequence). This CDR3 has 15 amino acids. The CDR3 coding sequence is TGTGCCAGCAGCTCAGGGGTGACTGGGGCCAACGTCCTGACTTTC. It yields the protein CASSSGVTGANVLTF.

The V call is TRBV28, the J call TRBJ2-7, with D maybe TRBD1 (5 bases). The V end lost 2 bases, the J end lost 4 bases, and 24 bases lay between the germline ends. This CDR3 spans 18 amino acids. Germline V gene data show CDR1 as MDHEN and CDR2 as SYDVKM. This chain's CDR3 is CASSLAPGHRPSVYEQYF. The DNA of the CDR3 is TGTGCCAGCAGTTTAGCTCCCGGACACCGTCCCTCAGTTTACGAGCAGTACTTC.

CDR3 in DNA: TGTGCCAGCAGTTACTTGAGACAGCAATCGAATGAGCAGTTCTTC. It specifies CASSYLRQQSNEQFF. The gene calls are TRBV6-6 and TRBJ2-1; weak D call: TRBD1 (5 bases). The CDR3 totals 15 residues. The germline V and J ends were trimmed by 1 base and 7 bases, with 14 bases remaining between them. Germline V gives CDR1 MNHNY, CDR2 SVGAGI (reference sequence).

This chain's CDR3 is CASSQVSGTSGSPQETQYF. The CDR3 DNA is TGTGCCAGCAGCCAAGTATCAGGGACTAGCGGGAGCCCACAAGAGACCCAGTACTTC. The gene calls are TRBV4-2 and TRBJ2-5, with 14 bases fitting TRBD2. This CDR3 is built from 19 residues. With V trimmed by 1 base and J by 2 bases, 9 bases remained unmatched. Germline CDR1 LGHNA, CDR2 YNFKEQ.

This clone was counted once. The V and J genes are TRBV30 and TRBJ2-1; tentative D call: TRBD1 (6 bases). Deletions cut 1 base from V and 7 bases from J, with 20 bases between. The V gene's germline CDR1 is GTSNPN and CDR2 SVGIG (reference sequence). The CDR3 is made up of 16 amino acids. CDR3 sequence (DNA): TGTGCCTGGAGTGCAGGGGCGGCGGTCGAGGGGAATGAGCAGTTCTTC. Translation gives CAWSAGAAVEGNEQFF.

This sequence joins TRBV7-8 and TRBJ1-2, with D possibly TRBD1 on 5 matching bases. The CDR3 consists of 18 residues. Trimming removed 0 bases from V and 5 bases from J, with 22 bases in between. Germline CDR1 is SGHVS and CDR2 is FQNEAQ. The CDR3 DNA reads as TGTGCCAGCAGCTTAGCCGACAGCTGGGGCACCCAAACGTATGGCTACACCTTC. Translated, it gives CASSLADSWGTQTYGYTF.

The chain links TRBV9 to TRBJ1-3; TRBD1 agrees at 8 bases. With 3 bases clipped from V and 3 bases from J, the junction kept 11 bases outside the gene matches. The V gene's germline CDR1 is SGDLS and CDR2 YYNGEE. This CDR3 is 17 amino acids long. The CDR3 DNA sequence: TGTGCCAGCAGCGGTGGACAGGGAGCGTCGAGTGGAAACACCATATATTTT. This translates into CASSGGQGASSGNTIYF.

This clone was seen more than once but under ten times. The chain links TRBV6-5 to TRBJ2-5; TRBD2 matches 8 bases. The CDR3 runs to 15 residues. Germline trimming cut 10 bases from V and 4 bases from J; bases unmatched to any gene: 14. Germline V gives CDR1 MNHEY, CDR2 SVGAGI. This chain's CDR3 is CATGLRTSLRETQYF. CDR3 bases: TGTGCCACCGGACTCCGGACTAGCCTCCGAGAGACCCAGTACTTC.

The chain is built from TRBV9 and TRBJ1-1; a possible D gene is TRBD1 (5 bases). The CDR3 totals 16 residues. The germline CDR1 and CDR2 sequences are SGDLS and YYNGEE. V dropped 5 bases and J dropped 1 base, with 18 bases sitting between them. The CDR3 region has the DNA TGTGCCAGCAGTGCAGTCTTTAGGACAAAGAACACTGAAGCTTTCTTT. Its protein product is CASSAVFRTKNTEAFF.